This T cell receptor beta chain derives from a study of Ad26.COV2.S vaccination and SARS-CoV-2 variants. Across the whole study: Each vaccinee took Ad26.COV2.S intramuscularly, once or twice 56 days apart.

Some clones are missing from TCRdb's copy, which holds only in-frame ones; the method was immunoSEQ multiplex PCR. The sample has about 370,000 clones, approximately 91% seen once. With regard to this clone: Its antigen is as yet unknown.

Germline assignment: CDR1 MNHEY and CDR2 SVGAGI. This CDR3 spans 14 amino acids. V dropped 6 bases and J dropped 5 bases, with 16 bases sitting between them. The treatment denotes: around 19 received Ad26.COV2.S at low or high dose, single or two shots; roughly 5 received placebo; per-sample allocation not given. Sampling was performed 63 days after the first vaccine or placebo injection. Aged 18-55 years, donor was enrolled in Boston in 2020. Points from the study as a whole: Spike-specific TCR breadth was greater in vaccine than placebo recipients. Using TCR breadth and depth analyses may have led to underestimated total T cell responses.

The sequencing used peripheral blood, collected in a trial of Ad26.COV2.S vaccine versus placebo. This chain uses TRBV6-5 with TRBJ2-5, with D possibly being TRBD1 (5 bases). The TCR comes from a person aged 18-65 years who received the Ad26.COV2.S COVID-19 vaccine or a placebo. The CDR3 spells CASRDWTSGETQYF. CDR3 nucleotide sequence: TGTGCCAGCAGGGATTGGACATCTGGGGAGACCCAGTACTTC.